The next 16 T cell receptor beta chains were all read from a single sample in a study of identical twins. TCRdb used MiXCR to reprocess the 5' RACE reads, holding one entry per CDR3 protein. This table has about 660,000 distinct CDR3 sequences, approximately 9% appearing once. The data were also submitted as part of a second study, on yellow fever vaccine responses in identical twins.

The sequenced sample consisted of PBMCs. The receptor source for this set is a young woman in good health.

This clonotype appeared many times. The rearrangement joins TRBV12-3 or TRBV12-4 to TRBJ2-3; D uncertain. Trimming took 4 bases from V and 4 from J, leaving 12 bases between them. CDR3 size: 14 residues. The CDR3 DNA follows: TGTGCCAGCAGTTCCCGGGTATCCTCAGATACGCAGTATTTT. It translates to CASSSRVSSDTQYF.

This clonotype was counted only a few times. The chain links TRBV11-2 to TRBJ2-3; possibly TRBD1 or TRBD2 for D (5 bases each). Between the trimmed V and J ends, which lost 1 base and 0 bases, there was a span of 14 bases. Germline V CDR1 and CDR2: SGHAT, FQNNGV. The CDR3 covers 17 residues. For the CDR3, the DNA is TGTGCCAGCAGCTTAGGAGGGACGCGGCCCAGCACAGATACGCAGTATTTT. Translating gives CASSLGGTRPSTDTQYF.

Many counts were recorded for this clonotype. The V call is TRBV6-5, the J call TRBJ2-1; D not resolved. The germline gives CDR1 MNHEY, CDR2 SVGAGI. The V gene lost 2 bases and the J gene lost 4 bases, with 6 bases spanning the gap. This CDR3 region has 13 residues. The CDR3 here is CASSYDEYNEQFF. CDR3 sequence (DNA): TGTGCCAGCAGTTACGACGAGTACAATGAGCAGTTCTTC.

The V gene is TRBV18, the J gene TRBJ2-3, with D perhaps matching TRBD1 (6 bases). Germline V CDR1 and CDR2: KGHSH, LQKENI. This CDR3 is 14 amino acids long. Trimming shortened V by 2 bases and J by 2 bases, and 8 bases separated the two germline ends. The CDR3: CASSPRGTTDTQYF. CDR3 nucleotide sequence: TGTGCCAGCTCACCAAGGGGGACCACAGATACGCAGTATTTT.

CDR3 residues: CASTRDSLYYEQYF. The DNA for the CDR3 is TGTGCCAGCACTAGGGACAGCTTATACTACGAGCAGTACTTC. This chain uses TRBV6-2 or TRBV6-3 with TRBJ2-7; TRBD1 agrees at 7 bases. This CDR3 spans 14 amino acids. CDR1 and CDR2 (germline): MNHEY, SVGEGT. V lost 7 bases to trimming and J lost 3 bases; unmatched junction nucleotides: 9.

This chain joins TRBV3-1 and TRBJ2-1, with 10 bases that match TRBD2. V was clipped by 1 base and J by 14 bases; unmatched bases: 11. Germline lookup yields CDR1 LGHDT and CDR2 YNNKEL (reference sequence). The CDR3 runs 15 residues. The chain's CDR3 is CASSQAASGRYVEFF. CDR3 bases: TGTGCCAGCAGCCAAGCAGCTAGCGGGAGATATGTCGAGTTCTTC.

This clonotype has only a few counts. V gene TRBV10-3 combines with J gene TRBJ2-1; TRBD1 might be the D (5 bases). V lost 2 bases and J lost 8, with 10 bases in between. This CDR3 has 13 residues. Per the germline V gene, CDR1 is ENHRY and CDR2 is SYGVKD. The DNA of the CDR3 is TGTGCCATCAGTGAGGCTGTAGGGGATGAGCAGTTCTTC. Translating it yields CAISEAVGDEQFF.

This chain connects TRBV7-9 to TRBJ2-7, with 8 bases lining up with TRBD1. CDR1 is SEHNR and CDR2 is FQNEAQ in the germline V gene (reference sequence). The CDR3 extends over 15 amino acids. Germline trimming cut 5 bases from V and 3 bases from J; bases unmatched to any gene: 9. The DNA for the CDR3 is TGTGCCAGCAGCGACCCCAGACAGGGGTTCTACGAGCAGTACTTC. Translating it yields CASSDPRQGFYEQYF.

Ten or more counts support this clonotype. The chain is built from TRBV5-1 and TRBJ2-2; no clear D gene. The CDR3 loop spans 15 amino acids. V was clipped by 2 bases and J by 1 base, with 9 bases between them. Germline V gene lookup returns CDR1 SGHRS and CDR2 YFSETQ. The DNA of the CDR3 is TGCGCCAGCAGCTTCGTGGGGATGAACACCGGGGAGCTGTTTTTT. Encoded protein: CASSFVGMNTGELFF.

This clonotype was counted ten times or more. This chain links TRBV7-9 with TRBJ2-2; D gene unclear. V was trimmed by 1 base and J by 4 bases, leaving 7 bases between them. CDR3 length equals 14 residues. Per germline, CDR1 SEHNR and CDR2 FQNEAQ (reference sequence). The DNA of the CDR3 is TGTGCCAGCAGCTTAGTGGTGGGCACCGGGGAGCTGTTTTTT. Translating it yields CASSLVVGTGELFF.

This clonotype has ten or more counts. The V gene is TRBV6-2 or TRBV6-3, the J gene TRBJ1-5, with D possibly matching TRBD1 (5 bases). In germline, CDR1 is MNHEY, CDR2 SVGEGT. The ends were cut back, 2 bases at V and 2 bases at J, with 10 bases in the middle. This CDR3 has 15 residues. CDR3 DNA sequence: TGTGCCAGCAGTTACATATTAGGGGGCAATCAGCCCCAGCATTTT. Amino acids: CASSYILGGNQPQHF.

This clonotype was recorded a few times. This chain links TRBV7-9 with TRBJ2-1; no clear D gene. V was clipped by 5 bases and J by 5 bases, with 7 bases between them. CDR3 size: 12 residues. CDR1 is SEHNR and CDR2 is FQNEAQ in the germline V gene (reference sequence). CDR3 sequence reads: CASSTHNNEQFF. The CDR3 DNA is TGTGCCAGCAGCACCCATAACAATGAGCAGTTCTTC.

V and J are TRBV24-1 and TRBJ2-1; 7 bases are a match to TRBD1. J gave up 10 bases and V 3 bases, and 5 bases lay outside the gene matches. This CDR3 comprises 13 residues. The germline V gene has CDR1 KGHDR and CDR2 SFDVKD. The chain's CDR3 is CATSDVDRDEQFF. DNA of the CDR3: TGTGCCACCAGTGATGTCGACAGGGACGAGCAGTTCTTC.

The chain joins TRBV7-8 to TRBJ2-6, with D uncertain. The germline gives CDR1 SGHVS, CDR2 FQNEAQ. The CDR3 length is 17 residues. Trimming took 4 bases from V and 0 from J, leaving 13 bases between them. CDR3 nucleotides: TGTGCCAGCAGCTCCCCAAAGGCGGTCTCTGGGGCCAACGTCCTGACTTTC. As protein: CASSSPKAVSGANVLTF.

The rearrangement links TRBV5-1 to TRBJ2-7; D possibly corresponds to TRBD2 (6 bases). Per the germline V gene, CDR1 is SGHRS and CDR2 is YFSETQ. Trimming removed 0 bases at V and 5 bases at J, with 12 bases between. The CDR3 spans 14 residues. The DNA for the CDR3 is TGCGCCAGCAGCTTGGGAGGAGGGGTCAACGAGCAGTACTTC. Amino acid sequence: CASSLGGGVNEQYF.

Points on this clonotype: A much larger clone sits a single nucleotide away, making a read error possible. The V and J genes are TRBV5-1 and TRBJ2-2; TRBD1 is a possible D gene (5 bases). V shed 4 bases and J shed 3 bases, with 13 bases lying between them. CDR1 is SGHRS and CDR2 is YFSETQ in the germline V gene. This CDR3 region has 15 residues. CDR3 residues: CASSPPGRDTGELFF. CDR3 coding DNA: TGCGCCAGCAGCCCCCCAGGCAGGGACACCGGGGAGCTGTTTTTT.